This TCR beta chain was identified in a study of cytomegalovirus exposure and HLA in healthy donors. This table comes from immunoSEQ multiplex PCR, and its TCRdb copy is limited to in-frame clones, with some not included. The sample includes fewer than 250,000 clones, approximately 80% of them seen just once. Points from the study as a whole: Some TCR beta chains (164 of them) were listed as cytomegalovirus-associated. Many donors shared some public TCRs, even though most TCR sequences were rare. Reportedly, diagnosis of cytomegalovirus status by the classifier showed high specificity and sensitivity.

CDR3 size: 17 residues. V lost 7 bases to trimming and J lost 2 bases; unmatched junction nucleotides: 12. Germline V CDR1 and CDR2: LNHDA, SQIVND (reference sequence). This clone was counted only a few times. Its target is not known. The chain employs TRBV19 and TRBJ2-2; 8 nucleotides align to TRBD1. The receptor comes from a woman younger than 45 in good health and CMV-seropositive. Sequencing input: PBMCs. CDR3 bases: TGTGCCAGTACCCCACCGGGGGACAGGAGTAACACCGGGGAGCTGTTTTTT. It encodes CASTPPGDRSNTGELFF.